This entry is about one TCR beta chain. No antigen is known for it. This specimen belongs to a study of CD8 T cells in Susac syndrome. V was shortened by 3 bases and J by 5 bases, with 11 bases between the two germline ends. The length of the CDR3 is 13 residues. The germline V gene encodes CDR1 SGHTA and CDR2 FQGTGA. Findings and caveats of the study: Across the total CD8+ repertoires, fewer than 20 Susac-specific public clones were detected, and across the CD8+ TEMRA repertoires, several such clones were detected.

The TEMRA cells underwent FACS enrichment, while the CD8+ and CD4+ T cells underwent negative isolation. RNA, at about 0.5 to 1 ug, was reverse transcribed with random hexamers. TCRdb itself ran the immunoSEQ multiplex PCR reads through MiXCR, one entry per CDR3 protein. The data hold some 130,000 distinct CDR3 sequences, with just under 95% observed a single time. The chain has TRBV7-3 and TRBJ2-7, with no clear D. The receptor comes from a human donor with Susac syndrome. The sample taken for sequencing was CD8+ T cells from PBMCs. This CDR3 is CASSFNTMDEQYF. CDR3 coding DNA: TGTGCCAGCAGCTTTAATACGATGGACGAGCAGTACTTC.